This T cell receptor (beta chain) was found in a study of CD8+ T cells in alopecia areata. Study observations and caveats: Among the 100 top clones, expanded CD8+ clones, like scalp clonality, were significantly decreased by tofacitinib.

Trimming cost V 1 base and J 0 bases, with 8 bases left between them. Germline V gene lookup returns CDR1 LNHDA and CDR2 SQIVND (reference sequence). This CDR3 is 15 amino acids long. The treatment: oral pan-JAK inhibitor, 5-10 mg twice daily. It was from alopecia areata patients that lesional scalp punch biopsies and peripheral blood were collected. Notes on this clone: What it binds is unknown.

cDNA reverse transcribed from extracted RNA served as the sequencing template. TCRdb keeps only in-frame clones here, not all; method: immunoSEQ multiplex PCR. The sample holds 200,000 to 250,000 clones; over 60% are singletons and the top ten take around 4%. The material was CD4+ T cells sorted from blood, obtained at week 4, from a patient treated with tofacitinib. The receptor was isolated from a human donor with alopecia areata. The V and J genes are TRBV19 and TRBJ2-3; D remains unclear. CDR3: CASSIVSSSTDTQYF. The CDR3 DNA reads as TGTGCCAGTAGTATAGTGAGCAGTAGCACAGATACGCAGTATTTT.